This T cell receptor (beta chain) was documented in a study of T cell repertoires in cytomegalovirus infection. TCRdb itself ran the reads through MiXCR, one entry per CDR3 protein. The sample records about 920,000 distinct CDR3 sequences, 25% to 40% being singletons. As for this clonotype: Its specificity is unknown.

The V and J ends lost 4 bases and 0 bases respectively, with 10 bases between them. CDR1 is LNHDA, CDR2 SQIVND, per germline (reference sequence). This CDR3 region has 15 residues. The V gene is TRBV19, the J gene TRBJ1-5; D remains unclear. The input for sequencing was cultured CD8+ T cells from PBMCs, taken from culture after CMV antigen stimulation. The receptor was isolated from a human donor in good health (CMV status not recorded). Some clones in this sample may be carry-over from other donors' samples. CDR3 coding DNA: TGTGCCAGTAGTACGTCATTGTATAGCAATCAGCCCCAGCATTTT. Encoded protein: CASSTSLYSNQPQHF.